This TCR beta chain was documented in a study of cytomegalovirus exposure and HLA in healthy donors (dated by TCRdb to about 2017). Turning to the overall study: The 650 to 750 repertoires of the first cohort and the 120 or so validation repertoires were produced on the same platform, according to a later analysis. A separate validation cohort of 90 to 150 different subjects was used in addition to the 666-subject first cohort. High-throughput TCR immunosequencing, statistical association of individual TCRs with disease status, and machine learning were combined to predict cytomegalovirus infection status. The aim of the study was to test whether cataloging public T cell receptors could identify signatures of past pathogen exposure. Findings and caveats that apply to the study as a whole: In vitro tests confirmed that a few of the cytomegalovirus-associated TCR beta chains recognize cytomegalovirus antigens. Cytomegalovirus status was reported to be diagnosed by the classifier with high specificity and sensitivity in both the original and validation cohorts. According to the authors, the approach could potentially be generalized to other disease states and immunological phenotypes. Most TCR sequences were observed very rarely across donors, whereas some public TCRs were present in many individuals. In the study, some 180 TCR beta chains were listed as associated with cytomegalovirus. The validation cohort had no HLA typing available for a later analysis, so co-occurrence within that cohort was assessed over all 130 or so repertoires. A later analysis found that TCRs clustered in the first cohort also tended to co-occur in the 110 or so validation repertoires, with about 94% of cluster scores above 0.

In the case of this clone: Its recognized antigen is unknown. Per-base quality was not reported, and no clone a single base away is much larger than it.

Library preparation used the immunoSEQ multiplex PCR assay. Under the source paper's analysis protocol: A statistical classification framework was built to diagnose cytomegalovirus status from the catalog of TCR beta chain sequences. In its TCRdb copy, this immuneACCESS table keeps in-frame sequences only and misses some clones. Where compared with another copy, unresolved V genes explain less than half of these, and the others have no known cause. D and trimming were read from the DNA, whereas the V and J calls and clone size are those reported in that table. This sample comprises approximately 160,000 clones, 70% to 90% of them detected only once. The leading ten clones occupy approximately 3.2% of the sample. The donors belonged to the validation cohort of 120 subjects, which was separate from the approximately 700-subject first cohort. V is cut by 0 bases and J by 12 bases, and the space between the germline ends is 12 bases. The CDR3 measures 12 amino acids from cysteine to phenylalanine. Just CDR3 DNA is preserved here, 36 bases in frame from base 1. CDR1 and CDR2 were assigned from the germline V gene as SGHAT and FQNNGV.

The specimen was PBMCs. The clonotype originates from a woman between 18 and 29 years old in good health and CMV-seropositive. The V gene is TRBV11-2 and the J gene is TRBJ2-7, and perhaps TRBD2 as D gene, on 5 matching bases. Read as DNA, the sequence is TGTGCCAGCAGCTTAGATGAGGGAAGCCCGTACTTC. Its protein reads: CASSLDEGSPYF.